This TCR beta chain originates from a study of CD8+CD57+ T cells in acquired aplastic anemia. Study context: DNA recovered from sorted CD4+ and CD8+ cells had a mean of approximately 3 ug.

V shed 6 bases and J shed 5 bases, with 14 bases lying between them. CDR1 is MGHDK and CDR2 is SYGVNS in the germline V gene. The CDR3 consists of 13 residues. Individuals selected for sequencing had exhibited CD8+CD57+ cell expansion on flow cytometry. Every one of the patients had aplastic anemia (severe, acquired). Therapy had not been given to patients before blood sampling. Genomic DNA was employed as the template in profiling TCR beta VDJ and CDR3. Via MiXCR, TCRdb re-called the reads, giving one row per CDR3 protein. The sample records around 160,000 distinct CDR3 sequences, 40% to 55% being singletons.

This chain uses TRBV25-1 with TRBJ2-7; D gene unclear. The TCR comes from a human donor with aplastic anemia. The sample taken for sequencing was sorted CD4+, CD8+, or CD8+CD57+ T cells (not recorded which) from PBMCs. CDR3 protein: CASSSIPRHEQYF. The CDR3 nucleotides are TGTGCCAGCAGCTCAATACCAAGACACGAGCAGTACTTC.